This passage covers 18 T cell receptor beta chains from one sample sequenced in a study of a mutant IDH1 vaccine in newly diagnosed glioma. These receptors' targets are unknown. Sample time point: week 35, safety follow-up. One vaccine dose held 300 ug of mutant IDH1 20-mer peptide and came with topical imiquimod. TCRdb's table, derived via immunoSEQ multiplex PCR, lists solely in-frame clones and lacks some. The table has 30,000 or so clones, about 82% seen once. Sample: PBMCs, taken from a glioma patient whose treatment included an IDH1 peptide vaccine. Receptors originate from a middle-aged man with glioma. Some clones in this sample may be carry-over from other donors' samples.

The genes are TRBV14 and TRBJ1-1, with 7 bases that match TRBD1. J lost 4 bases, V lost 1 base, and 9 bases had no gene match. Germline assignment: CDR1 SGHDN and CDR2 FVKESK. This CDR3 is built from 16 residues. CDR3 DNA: TGTGCCAGCAGCCAAGTGAGAGGGGGCTGGGGCACTGAAGCTTTCTTT. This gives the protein CASSQVRGGWGTEAFF.

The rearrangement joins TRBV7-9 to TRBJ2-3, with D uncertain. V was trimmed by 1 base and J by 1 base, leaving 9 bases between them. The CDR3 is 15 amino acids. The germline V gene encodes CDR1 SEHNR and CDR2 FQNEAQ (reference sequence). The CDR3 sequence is CASSLGAAGTDTQYF. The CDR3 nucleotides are TGTGCCAGCAGCTTAGGGGCAGCAGGCACAGATACGCAGTATTTT.

CDR3 nucleotide sequence: TGTGCCAGCAGTAGCAATCAGCCCCAGCATTTT. Translating it yields CASSSNQPQHF. The rearrangement joins TRBV6-1 to TRBJ1-5, with D unresolved. Germline loops: CDR1 MNHNS, CDR2 SASEGT. The V gene lost 5 bases and the J gene lost 1 base, with 0 bases spanning the gap. This CDR3 is built from 11 residues.

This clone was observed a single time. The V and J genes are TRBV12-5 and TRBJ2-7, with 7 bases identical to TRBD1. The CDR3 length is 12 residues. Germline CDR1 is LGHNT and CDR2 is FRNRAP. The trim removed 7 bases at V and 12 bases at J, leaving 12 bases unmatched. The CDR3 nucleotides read TGTGCTAGTGCCCCCGACAGGGCCAAGCCGTACTTC. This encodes CASAPDRAKPYF.

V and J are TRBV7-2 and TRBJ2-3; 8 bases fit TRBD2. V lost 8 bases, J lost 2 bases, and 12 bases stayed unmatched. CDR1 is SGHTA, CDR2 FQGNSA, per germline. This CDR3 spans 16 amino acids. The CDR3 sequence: CASFTGGGVATDTQYF. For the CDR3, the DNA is TGTGCCAGCTTCACGGGGGGGGGTGTTGCCACAGATACGCAGTATTTT.

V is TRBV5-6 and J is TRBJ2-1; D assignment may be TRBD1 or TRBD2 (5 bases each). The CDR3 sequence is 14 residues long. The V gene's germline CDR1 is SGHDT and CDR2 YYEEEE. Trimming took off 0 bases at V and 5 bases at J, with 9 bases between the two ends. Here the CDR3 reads CASSLVGRNNEQFF. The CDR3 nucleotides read TGTGCCAGCAGCTTGGTGGGACGGAACAATGAGCAGTTCTTC.

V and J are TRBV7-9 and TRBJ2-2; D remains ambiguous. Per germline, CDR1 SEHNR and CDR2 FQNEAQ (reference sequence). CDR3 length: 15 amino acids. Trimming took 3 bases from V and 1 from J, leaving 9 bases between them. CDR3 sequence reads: CASSLGKMNTGELFF. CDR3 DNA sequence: TGTGCCAGCAGCTTGGGAAAAATGAACACCGGGGAGCTGTTTTTT.

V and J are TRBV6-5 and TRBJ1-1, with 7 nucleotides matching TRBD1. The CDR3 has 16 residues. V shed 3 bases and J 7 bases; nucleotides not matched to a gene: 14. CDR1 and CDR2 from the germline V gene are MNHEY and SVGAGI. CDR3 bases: TGTGCCAGCAGTTATCCCACGGGAGGGGGCTACCTTGAAGCTTTCTTT. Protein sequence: CASSYPTGGGYLEAFF.

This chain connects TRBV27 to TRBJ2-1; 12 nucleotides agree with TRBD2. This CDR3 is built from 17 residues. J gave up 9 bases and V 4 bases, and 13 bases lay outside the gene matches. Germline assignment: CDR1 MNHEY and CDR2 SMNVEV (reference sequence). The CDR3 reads CASSWASGGAQYSEQFF. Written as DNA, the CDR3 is TGTGCCAGCAGTTGGGCTAGCGGGGGGGCACAGTATAGTGAGCAGTTCTTC.

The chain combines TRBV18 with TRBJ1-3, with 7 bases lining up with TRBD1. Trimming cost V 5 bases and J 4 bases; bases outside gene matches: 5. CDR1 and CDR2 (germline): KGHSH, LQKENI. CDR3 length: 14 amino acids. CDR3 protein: CASSDRAAGNTIYF. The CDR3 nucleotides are TGTGCCAGCTCAGACAGGGCGGCAGGAAACACCATATATTTT.

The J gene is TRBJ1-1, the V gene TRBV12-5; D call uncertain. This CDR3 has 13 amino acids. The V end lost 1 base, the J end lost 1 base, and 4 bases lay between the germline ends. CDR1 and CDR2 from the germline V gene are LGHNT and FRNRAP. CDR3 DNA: TGTGCTAGTGGTTTGGCCCGGAACACTGAAGCTTTCTTT. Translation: CASGLARNTEAFF.

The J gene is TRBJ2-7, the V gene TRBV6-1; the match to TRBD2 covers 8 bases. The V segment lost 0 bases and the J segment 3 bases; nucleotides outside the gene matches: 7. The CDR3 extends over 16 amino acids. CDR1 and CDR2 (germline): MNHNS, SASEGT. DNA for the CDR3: TGTGCCAGCAGTGAAGCTCTCGCGGGGGGATTCTACGAGCAGTACTTC. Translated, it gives CASSEALAGGFYEQYF.

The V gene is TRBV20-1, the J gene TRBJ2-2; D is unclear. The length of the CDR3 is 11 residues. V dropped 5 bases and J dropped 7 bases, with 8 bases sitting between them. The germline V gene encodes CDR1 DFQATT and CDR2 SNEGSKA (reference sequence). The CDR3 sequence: CSAPRSGELFF. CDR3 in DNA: TGCAGTGCTCCCCGAAGCGGGGAGCTGTTTTTT.

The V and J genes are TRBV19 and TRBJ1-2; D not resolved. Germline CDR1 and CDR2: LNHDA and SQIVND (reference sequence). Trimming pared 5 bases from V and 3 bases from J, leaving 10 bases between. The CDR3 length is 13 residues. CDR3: CASSQGLHYGYTF. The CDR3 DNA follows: TGTGCCAGTAGTCAAGGACTTCACTATGGCTACACCTTC.

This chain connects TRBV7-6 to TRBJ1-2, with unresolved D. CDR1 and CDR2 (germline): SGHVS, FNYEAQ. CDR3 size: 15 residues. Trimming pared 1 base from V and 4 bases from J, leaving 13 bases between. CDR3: CASSLGFEGSYGYTF. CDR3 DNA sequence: TGTGCCAGCAGCTTAGGGTTTGAGGGTAGCTATGGCTACACCTTC. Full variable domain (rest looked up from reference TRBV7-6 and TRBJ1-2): GAGVSQSPRYKVTKRGQDVALRCDPISGHVSLYWYRQALGQGPEFLTYFNYEAQQDKSGLPNDRFSAERPEGSISTLTIQRTEQRDSAMYRCASSLGFEGSYGYTFGSGTRLTVV.

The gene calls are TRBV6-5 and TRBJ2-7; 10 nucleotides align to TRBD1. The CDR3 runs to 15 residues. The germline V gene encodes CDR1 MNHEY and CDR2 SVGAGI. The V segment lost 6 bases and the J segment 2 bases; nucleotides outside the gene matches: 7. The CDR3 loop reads CASRPRQGATYEQYF. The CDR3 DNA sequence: TGTGCCAGCAGACCTCGACAGGGGGCCACCTACGAGCAGTACTTC.

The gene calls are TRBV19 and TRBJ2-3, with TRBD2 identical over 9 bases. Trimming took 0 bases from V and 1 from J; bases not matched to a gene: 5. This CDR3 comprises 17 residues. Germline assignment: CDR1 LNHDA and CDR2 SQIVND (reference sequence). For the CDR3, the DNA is TGTGCCAGTAGTATAGATCCTGCGGGGGGGGGCACAGATACGCAGTATTTT. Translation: CASSIDPAGGGTDTQYF.

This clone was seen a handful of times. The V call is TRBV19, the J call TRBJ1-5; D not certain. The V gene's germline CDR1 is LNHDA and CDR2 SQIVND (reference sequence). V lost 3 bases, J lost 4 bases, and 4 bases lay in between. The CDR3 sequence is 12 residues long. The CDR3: CASSISNQPQHF. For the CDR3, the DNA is TGTGCCAGTAGTATCTCGAATCAGCCCCAGCATTTT. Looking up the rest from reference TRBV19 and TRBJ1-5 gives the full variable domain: DGGITQSPKYLFRKEGQNVTLSCEQNLNHDAMYWYRQDPGQGLRLIYYSQIVNDFQKGDIAEGYSVSREKKESFPLTVTSAQKNPTAFYLCASSISNQPQHFGDGTRLSIL.